Listed below are T cell receptor beta chains from one sample, sequenced in a study of radiotherapy plus CTLA-4 blockade in lung cancer. Sequencing was performed with immunoSEQ multiplex PCR; in TCRdb, only in-frame clones are kept and a portion is missing. The sample includes around 80,000 clones, 78% of them seen just once. Sequenced material: peripheral blood, taken from a patient treated with radiotherapy plus ipilimumab. These receptors all stem from a human donor with non-small cell lung cancer whose response to radiotherapy plus ipilimumab could not be evaluated. Some clones in this sample may be carry-over from other donors' samples. The CDR3 runs from the conserved cysteine through the conserved F or W. A D gene is named only where the DNA matches it firmly. Expanded clones get a size class; other rows say once, few or many, or leave the size out.

cdr3_nt | cdr3_aa | clone_size | d_call | j_call | v_call
TGCAGCGTTGAAGAACGAGGGACAGGACTCTACGAGCAGTACTTC | CSVEERGTGLYEQYF | . | TRBD1 | TRBJ2-7 | TRBV29-1
TGCGCCAGCAGCCAAGATGGGACAGGGGATCAGCCCCAGCATTTT | CASSQDGTGDQPQHF | few | TRBD1 | TRBJ1-5 | TRBV4-1
TGTGCCAGTACGTACAGGGAGGGTTATGGCTACACCTTC | CASTYREGYGYTF | . | . | TRBJ1-2 | TRBV19
TGTGCCTGGAGGGGGAGGGGCCGACAGGCTAAGAACACTGAAGCTTTCTTT | CAWRGRGRQAKNTEAFF | . | . | TRBJ1-1 | TRBV30
TGTGCCAGCAGCCGGCTAGCGATCACAGATACGCAGTATTTT | CASSRLAITDTQYF | . | . | TRBJ2-3 | TRBV7-3
TGTGCCAGCAGCCCGGGGGTTGGGAGCAATCAGCCCCAGCATTTT | CASSPGVGSNQPQHF | . | . | TRBJ1-5 | TRBV7-9
TGTGCCAGCAGTCCCGAGGACAATTTGAACACTGAAGCTTTCTTT | CASSPEDNLNTEAFF | . | . | TRBJ1-1 | TRBV28
TGTGCCAGCAGCTTAGACAGTCCCTACGAGCAGTACTTC | CASSLDSPYEQYF | few | . | TRBJ2-7 | TRBV5-6
TGTGCCAGCAGTTTAGTAGCGGTAGGGAACACCGGGGAGCTGTTTTTT | CASSLVAVGNTGELFF | . | . | TRBJ2-2 | TRBV27
TGTGCCATCAGTGAGCCCGAATATAGGGCGACAGCTGATAATTCACCCCTCCACTTT | CAISEPEYRATADNSPLHF | . | . | TRBJ1-6 | TRBV10-3
TGTGCCAGCAGCCCGGACAGCCCCAGGACTGAAGCTTTCTTT | CASSPDSPRTEAFF | . | . | TRBJ1-1 | TRBV5-4
TGTGCCAGTAGTCAAACCACTGGCTCTGGAAACACCATATATTTT | CASSQTTGSGNTIYF | few | . | TRBJ1-3 | TRBV19
TGTGCCAGCAGCCCGGCCCGGGACAGGGTGTATTTT | CASSPARDRVYF | once | TRBD1 | TRBJ2-3 | TRBV9
TGTGCTAGTGGTTTGGACGGGGGGGCTGGCAATGAGCAGTTCTTC | CASGLDGGAGNEQFF | few | TRBD2 | TRBJ2-1 | TRBV12-5
TGTGCCAGCAGTTCCGTGGGACAGTACGAGCAGTACTTC | CASSSVGQYEQYF | . | TRBD1 | TRBJ2-7 | TRBV27
TGCAGTGCACCGCGGACAGATACGCAGTATTTT | CSAPRTDTQYF | . | . | TRBJ2-3 | TRBV20-1
TGTGCCAGCAGTTTCCAGCTCCCGTTCCAGGGAATTGACTACGAGCAGTACTTC | CASSFQLPFQGIDYEQYF | . | . | TRBJ2-7 | TRBV27